The TCR beta chain described here comes from a study of spatial heterogeneity in lung cancer. As for the study in general: The donors comprised around 76 untreated early-stage non-small cell lung cancer patients. Available follow-up PBMC samples were sequenced, at a median of about two years post-resection.

V lost 7 bases, J lost 5 bases, and 14 bases stayed unmatched. The length of the CDR3 is 17 residues. Time point: blood at routine non-recurrence follow-up after resection. TCRdb ran MiXCR on the 5' RACE reads and lists one entry per CDR3 protein. The repertoire holds 15,000 to 20,000 distinct CDR3 sequences, with 10% as singletons. The input for sequencing was PBMCs, taken at follow-up. J is TRBJ2-3 and V is TRBV12-3 or TRBV12-4, with 11 bases identical to TRBD2. The origin of this receptor is a female donor with early-stage non-small cell lung cancer. The CDR3 nucleotides read TGTGCCAGCACGACCGCTATAGCGGGAGGGCCTGAAGATACGCAGTATTTT. It yields the protein CASTTAIAGGPEDTQYF.